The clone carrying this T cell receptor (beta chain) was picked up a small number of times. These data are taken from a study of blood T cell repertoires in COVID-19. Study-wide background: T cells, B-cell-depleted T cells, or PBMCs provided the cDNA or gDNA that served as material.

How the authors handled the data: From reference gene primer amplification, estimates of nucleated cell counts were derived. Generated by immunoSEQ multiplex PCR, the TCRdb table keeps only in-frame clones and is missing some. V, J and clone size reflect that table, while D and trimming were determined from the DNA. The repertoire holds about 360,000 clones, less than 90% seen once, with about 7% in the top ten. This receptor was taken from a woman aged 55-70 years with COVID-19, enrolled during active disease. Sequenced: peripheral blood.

This chain's CDR3 is CASSDPGQGEPQHF. In DNA form, the CDR3 reads TGTGCCAGCAGTGACCCGGGACAGGGAGAGCCCCAGCATTTT. The rearrangement links TRBV6-2 or TRBV6-3 to TRBJ1-5, with 9 bases lining up with TRBD1. The CDR3 has 14 residues. Looked up from germline, CDR1 is MNHEY and CDR2 is SVGEGT. J gave up 8 bases and V 5 bases, and 7 bases lay outside the gene matches.